The 8 T cell receptor beta chains presented below share a single source sample, sequenced in a study of cytomegalovirus exposure and HLA in healthy donors (dated by TCRdb to between 2016 and 2019). The method was the immunoSEQ multiplex PCR assay. A mixture of 60 forward primers for TCR Vbeta segments and 13 reverse primers for TCR Jbeta segments was used in the multiplex PCR. TCRdb stores this immuneACCESS table with in-frame sequences only. Part of the clones is absent; in the studies checked, under half of the shortfall reflects unresolved V genes, and no reason is known for the rest. The sample table lists 150,000 to 250,000 clones, 85% of them with a count of one. Over 2% of the sample lies in the top ten. The sample taken for sequencing was PBMCs. Source of these receptors: a woman aged 45-59 years in good health and CMV-seronegative.

The V gene is TRBV29-1, the J gene TRBJ1-2; 7 nucleotides match TRBD1. The V and J ends lost 7 bases and 5 bases, in that order; junction bases with no gene match: 10. This CDR3 has 13 residues. Germline CDR1 and CDR2: SQVTM and ANQGSEA. The CDR3 reads CSARDSGFYGYTF. CDR3 in DNA: TGCAGCGCCCGGGACAGCGGCTTTTATGGCTACACCTTC.

The gene calls are TRBV10-3 and TRBJ2-7; D might be TRBD2 (5 bases). Germline V gene sequence: CDR1 ENHRY, CDR2 SYGVKD. The CDR3 length is 10 residues. V lost 8 bases to trimming and J lost 4 bases, with 6 bases between them. Here the CDR3 DNA reads TGTGCCATCGGGAGTTACGAGCAGTACTTC. Translation: CAIGSYEQYF.

V and J are TRBV28 and TRBJ2-7; D is perhaps TRBD1 (6 bases). Trimming cost V 8 bases and J 4 bases, with 18 bases left between them. The CDR3 is made up of 14 amino acids. The germline CDR1 and CDR2 sequences are MDHEN and SYDVKM. The CDR3 spells CASSSGASAYEQYF. The CDR3 nucleotides are TGTGCCAGCTCGTCAGGGGCGTCAGCGTACGAGCAGTACTTC.

This chain links TRBV2 with TRBJ1-1, with a weak D call TRBD1 (5 bases). Trimming left V 0 bases short and J 3 bases short, with 8 bases between. Looked up from germline, CDR1 is SNHLY and CDR2 is FYNNEI. The CDR3 consists of 14 residues. The CDR3 nucleotides are TGTGCCAGCAGTGAAGCGCGCAGGGACACTGAAGCTTTCTTT. This translates into CASSEARRDTEAFF.

V usage is TRBV6-5 and J usage is TRBJ2-7; D is undetermined. Trimming pared 2 bases from V and 4 bases from J, leaving 3 bases between. The CDR3 sequence is 11 residues long. The V gene's germline CDR1 is MNHEY and CDR2 SVGAGI. CDR3 region: CASSYPYEQYF. In DNA, the CDR3 is TGTGCCAGCAGTTACCCTTACGAGCAGTACTTC.

J is TRBJ1-4 and V is TRBV9, with unresolved D. This CDR3 is 14 amino acids long. Germline V gives CDR1 SGDLS, CDR2 YYNGEE. The V end lost 2 bases, the J end lost 0 bases, and 5 bases lay between the germline ends. The DNA of the CDR3 is TGTGCCAGCAGCGTCTATTCAACTAATGAAAAACTGTTTTTT. Protein: CASSVYSTNEKLFF.

CDR3 residues: CAISESVGRGRPGELFF. DNA for the CDR3: TGTGCCATCAGTGAGTCGGTCGGCAGGGGGCGGCCCGGGGAGCTGTTTTTT. The V gene is TRBV10-3, the J gene TRBJ2-2; 8 positions match TRBD1. Per germline, CDR1 ENHRY and CDR2 SYGVKD. The CDR3 contains 17 residues. V shed 0 bases, J shed 6 bases, and the junction held 9 bases outside the gene matches.

The V and J genes are TRBV10-2 and TRBJ2-5, with TRBD2 identical over 8 bases. The J call may be faulty, since TRBJ2-7 better matches the DNA end. The CDR3 extends over 14 amino acids. In germline, CDR1 is WSHSY, CDR2 SAAADI. CDR3 sequence (DNA): TGCGCCAGCAGGGTGGGACTAGTTCCCTACGAGCAGTACTTC. It specifies CASRVGLVPYEQYF.